This T cell receptor (beta chain) is from a study of early stage breast cancer tumors (dated by TCRdb to the late 2010s). Broadly, across the study: Of the 15 to 20 invasive breast tumors, some twelve were found to be estrogen receptor-positive, progesterone receptor-positive and HER2-negative. Of the approximately twelve ER+/PR+/HER2- tumors, eight were classified as invasive ductal carcinomas and four as invasive lobular carcinomas. A total of 2.5 million to 3 million templates, representing almost 1,100,000 unique clonotypes, were detected across all samples. The average read coverage per sample was roughly 10-fold.

Between the V and J ends, shortened by 1 base and 5 bases respectively, the junction contains 11 bases. The CDR3 runs 14 amino acids, cysteine and phenylalanine included. Only the CDR3 region is kept as DNA, spanning 42 bases read in frame from base 1. The germline V gene supplies CDR1 SGHAT and CDR2 FQNNGV. The study profiled bulk TCR beta-chain repertoires in matched peripheral blood, tumor and adjacent normal breast tissue taken from approximately 15 patients with early-stage breast cancer. Before surgery, about 5-11 mL of whole blood was collected into EDTA tubes and then processed within 2 hours. Ficoll-Paque centrifugation in SepMate-50 tubes was used to isolate peripheral blood mononuclear cells. PBMCs were cryopreserved in around 90% FBS with about 10% DMSO in aliquots of roughly 1.9 to 4.5 million cells and stored in liquid nitrogen. The Qiagen AllPrep DNA/RNA Mini kit was used for genomic DNA extraction.

To note about this clone: Its antigen is currently not known. No per-base quality is available; no much larger clone lies one base away.

Two independent genomic DNA replicates were amplified for each sample, with around 0.5 ug used for blood and about 1.5 ug for tumor or normal breast. TCRB sequencing of genomic DNA was carried out with the ImmunoSeq Intro kit according to the manufacturer's instructions. Multiplex PCR ran 31 cycles with proprietary primers and spike-in control sequences for absolute quantification. Single-end 150-bp reads were used to sequence an 87-bp fragment spanning the CDR3 plus the flanking V and J genes. Each lane of an Illumina MiSeq running version 3.0 chemistry carried seven multiplexed samples, with two replicates apiece. Processing in the source paper ran as follows. The vendor's proprietary pipeline processed the raw data and merged both replicates into a single result for each sample. To define clonotypes, the study grouped productive rearrangements that shared the V-gene family, CDR3 amino acid sequence and J-gene segment. To compute clonality, the normalized Shannon entropy (Pielou evenness) of TCRB abundances was subtracted from 1. T cell density was estimated as total templates divided by the number of input cells, with the number of input cells inferred from the DNA input amount. Recon with default parameters was used to estimate total repertoire diversity and clonality. A clonotype counted as tumor-enriched if its abundance in tumor exceeded 0.1% and was at least 32-fold higher than its abundance in normal breast. In TCRdb, the immuneACCESS table is reduced to in-frame sequences with V and J assigned. These tables do not hold every clone; where another copy was compared, an unresolved V gene accounts for under half, and the others remain unexplained. Clonal size and the V and J genes are those of that table, whereas D and trimming came from the DNA. The sample table lists under 45,000 clones, about two thirds of them with a count of one. Clones ranked in the top ten supply roughly 7.2% of the sample.

Study-wide findings and limitations: Enriched TCRB sequences shared across patients were found to be mostly commonly generated sequences that were unlikely to play an important role in the tumor microenvironment. Compared with adjacent normal breast tissue, tumors had higher clonality and 2 to 3-fold greater T cell density. Repertoires from blood resembled normal breast more closely than tumor, and using blood as a reference for each tissue separated tumor from normal in about 90% of the 16 patients. Because the cohort was small, analysis by tumor subtype was not possible. Bulk genomic DNA sequencing of unsorted cells missed chain pairing and functional markers such as CD4, CD8 and FOXP3.

The chain links TRBV11-2 with TRBJ1-2; there is no confident call for the D gene. The sequence was collected from a person aged 45 to 59 with breast cancer. Sequencing was done on a sample of blood. The encoded CDR3 is CASSLALSQYGYTF. The nucleotide sequence reads as follows: TGTGCCAGCAGCTTAGCTTTATCGCAGTATGGCTACACCTTC.